This entry lists 16 T cell receptor beta chains sequenced from one sample in a study of OX40 agonist ivuxolimab in advanced cancers. Sequencing was performed with immunoSEQ multiplex PCR; in TCRdb, only in-frame clones are kept and a portion is missing. In the table there are 50,000 to 60,000 clones, 79% of which are singletons. Sequencing was performed on CD4+ or CD8+ T cells sorted from blood, taken in a trial of the OX40 agonist ivuxolimab. The receptors derive from an adult with an advanced solid tumor such as melanoma, head and neck, liver or kidney cancer.

The V call is TRBV6-5, the J call TRBJ1-1, with D perhaps TRBD1 (5 bases). The CDR3 contains 15 residues. Germline V gives CDR1 MNHEY, CDR2 SVGAGI. Between the trimmed V and J ends, which lost 7 bases and 4 bases, there was a span of 19 bases. The CDR3 is CASTPGPGGTTEAFF. The CDR3 coding sequence is TGTGCCAGCACCCCGGGGCCCGGGGGGACCACTGAAGCTTTCTTT.

The genes are TRBV10-3 and TRBJ1-1; 8 positions agree with TRBD1. CDR1 and CDR2 from the germline V gene are ENHRY and SYGVKD. With V trimmed by 6 bases and J by 4 bases, 4 bases remained unmatched. The CDR3 consists of 13 residues. CDR3 bases: TGTGCCATCAGGGGACAGGCGGGCACTGAAGCTTTCTTT. This gives the protein CAIRGQAGTEAFF.

The chain employs TRBV4-1 and TRBJ1-5; no clear D gene. Germline CDR1 is MGHRA and CDR2 is YSYEKL. Trimming cost V 2 bases and J 9 bases, with 20 bases left between them. The CDR3 spans 16 residues. CDR3 DNA sequence: TGCGCCAGCAGCCAATACCCTACCGGGTCCCCACGGCCCCAGCATTTT. Its translation is CASSQYPTGSPRPQHF.

This chain links TRBV18 with TRBJ1-5; weak D call: TRBD1 (6 bases). CDR1 is KGHSH and CDR2 is LQKENI in the germline V gene. The V and J ends lost 3 bases and 0 bases respectively, with 9 bases between them. The CDR3 contains 15 residues. The CDR3 DNA is TGTGCCAGCTCACCCGGACAGTATAGCAATCAGCCCCAGCATTTT. Translating gives CASSPGQYSNQPQHF.

This clone showed up just a few times. The V call is TRBV5-6, the J call TRBJ1-4, with 9 bases identical to TRBD1. This CDR3 is built from 15 residues. Germline V gene data show CDR1 as SGHDT and CDR2 as YYEEEE. V shed 2 bases, J shed 7 bases, and the junction held 6 bases outside the gene matches. In nucleotides, the CDR3 is TGTGCCAGCAGCTTAACTGGGACAGGGAGTGAAAAACTGTTTTTT. This gives the protein CASSLTGTGSEKLFF. Supplemented by reference TRBV5-6 and TRBJ1-4, the full variable domain reads DAGVTQSPTHLIKTRGQQVTLRCSPKSGHDTVSWYQQALGQGPQFIFQYYEEEERQRGNFPDRFSGHQFPNYSSELNVNALLLGDSALYLCASSLTGTGSEKLFFGSGTQLSVL.

The J gene is TRBJ1-2, the V gene TRBV5-6, with TRBD1 identical over 7 bases. Germline trimming cut 6 bases from V and 4 bases from J; bases unmatched to any gene: 9. This CDR3 has 14 amino acids. Germline-derived CDR1 and CDR2 are SGHDT and YYEEEE. CDR3 bases: TGTGCCAGCACCAACCGGGACAGCCTCTATGGCTACACCTTC. The encoded protein is CASTNRDSLYGYTF.

The V call is TRBV7-9, the J call TRBJ1-5; the D gene is possibly TRBD1 (5 bases). Per germline, CDR1 SEHNR and CDR2 FQNEAQ (reference sequence). V lost 4 bases, J lost 3 bases, and 10 bases lay in between. The CDR3 has 14 amino acids. The CDR3, as DNA: TGTGCCAGCAGCTCCAGGGATAACAATCAGCCCCAGCATTTT. Translation gives CASSSRDNNQPQHF. Using reference TRBV7-9 and TRBJ1-5 for the parts outside the CDR3, the full variable domain is DTGVSQNPRHKITKRGQNVTFRCDPISEHNRLYWYRQTLGQGPEFLTYFQNEAQLEKSRLLSDRFSAERPKGSFSTLEIQRTEQGDSAMYLCASSSRDNNQPQHFGDGTRLSIL.

This chain links TRBV18 with TRBJ2-1, with 8 bases fitting TRBD1. This CDR3 spans 17 amino acids. Germline CDR1 KGHSH, CDR2 LQKENI. With 3 bases clipped from V and 2 bases from J, the junction kept 9 bases outside the gene matches. For the CDR3, the DNA is TGTGCCAGCTCACCCTCCTGGACAGGGAATACCTACAATGAGCAGTTCTTC. It translates to CASSPSWTGNTYNEQFF. The whole variable domain, remainder taken from reference TRBV18 and TRBJ2-1, is NAGVMQNPRHLVRRRGQEARLRCSPMKGHSHVYWYRQLPEEGLKFMVYLQKENIIDESGMPKERFSAEFPKEGPSILRIQQVVRGDSAAYFCASSPSWTGNTYNEQFFGPGTRLTVL.

The V gene is TRBV18, the J gene TRBJ2-7; 7 positions match TRBD2. The V gene's germline CDR1 is KGHSH and CDR2 LQKENI. There are 11 residues in the CDR3. V was pared by 3 bases and J by 9 bases, with 2 bases of the junction left unmatched. The CDR3 DNA is TGTGCCAGCTCACCTGGCGGGAGGCAGTACTTC. It specifies CASSPGGRQYF.

The chain links TRBV14 to TRBJ2-7; TRBD2 aligns across 10 bases. CDR3 length equals 17 residues. The germline CDR1 and CDR2 sequences are SGHDN and FVKESK. Trimming cost V 5 bases and J 0 bases; bases outside gene matches: 10. The CDR3 DNA is TGTGCCAGCAGCGAAACTAGCGGGATCAGCCCCTCCTACGAGCAGTACTTC. It yields the protein CASSETSGISPSYEQYF. Using reference TRBV14 and TRBJ2-7 for the parts outside the CDR3, the full variable domain is EAGVTQFPSHSVIEKGQTVTLRCDPISGHDNLYWYRRVMGKEIKFLLHFVKESKQDESGMPNNRFLAERTGGTYSTLKVQPAELEDSGVYFCASSETSGISPSYEQYFGPGTRLTVT.

This clone was recorded a few times. The CDR3 DNA reads as TGTGCCTGGAGTCCCTCCTTTGGAGGGGAAAAACTGTTTTTT. Amino acid sequence: CAWSPSFGGEKLFF. This rearrangement joins TRBV30 to TRBJ1-4, with D hard to call. The V and J ends lost 2 bases and 8 bases respectively, with 15 bases between them. The CDR3 is made up of 14 amino acids. Germline CDR1 is GTSNPN and CDR2 is SVGIG (reference sequence).

The chain employs TRBV7-2 and TRBJ2-5; 9 nucleotides align to TRBD2. Judging by the DNA end, TRBJ2-7 fits better; the J call may be wrong. The CDR3 runs 14 residues. Germline-derived CDR1 and CDR2 are SGHTA and FQGNSA. DNA for the CDR3: TGTGCCTTAGGGCGGGAGGGAAGCTCCTACGAGCAGTACTTC. As protein: CALGREGSSYEQYF.

The chain uses TRBV10-3 and TRBJ1-4; no clear D gene. This CDR3 is built from 14 residues. V was trimmed by 4 bases and J by 2 bases, leaving 8 bases between them. Germline V CDR1 and CDR2: ENHRY, SYGVKD. The CDR3 loop is CAISGTPTNEKLFF. The CDR3 region has the DNA TGTGCCATCAGTGGAACACCTACTAATGAAAAACTGTTTTTT.

Only a few counts were recorded for this clone. The rearrangement joins TRBV9 to TRBJ2-5, with TRBD1 matching over 8 bases. The CDR3 has 16 amino acids. Germline values: CDR1 SGDLS, CDR2 YYNGEE. Losses at the gene ends were 0 bases for V and 6 bases for J; bases not matched to a gene: 10. CDR3 amino acids: CASSVGGTGHQKTQYF. CDR3 coding DNA: TGTGCCAGCAGCGTAGGTGGGACAGGCCATCAAAAGACCCAGTACTTC.

This clone has only one observation. This chain joins TRBV7-3 and TRBJ2-6; D gene unclear. This CDR3 region has 15 residues. Per the germline V gene, CDR1 is SGHTA and CDR2 is FQGTGA. V lost 4 bases and J 0 bases, leaving 7 bases between the germline ends. DNA of the CDR3: TGTGCCAGCAGCTCCAAGGGCTCTGGGGCCAACGTCCTGACTTTC. Amino acids: CASSSKGSGANVLTF.

CDR3 residues: CASSKDRRGGEQYF. CDR3 DNA: TGTGCCAGCAGTAAAGACCGAAGGGGGGGCGAGCAGTACTTC. V usage is TRBV5-8 and J usage is TRBJ2-7; possible D gene TRBD2, 7 bases. V shed 5 bases and J shed 6 bases, with 18 bases lying between them. CDR1 is SGHTS, CDR2 YDEGEE, per germline. The CDR3 is 14 residues long.